This T cell receptor beta chain originates from a study of early T cells in non-severe SARS-CoV-2 infection. Overall study: The study sequenced bulk RNA from unsorted whole blood, with chains unpaired.

The CDR3 is 16 residues long. Germline V CDR1 and CDR2: SGHKS, YYEKEE (reference sequence). Trimming took 0 bases from V and 10 from J; bases not matched to a gene: 13. Study outcomes and limitations: Matching against VDJdb likely underestimated virus-specific expansions, favoring anti-spike CD8.

Of note for this clonotype: Its target is unknown.

Separate cDNA molecules each had unique molecular identifiers attached to them. TCRdb re-called the 5' RACE reads through MiXCR, storing one row per CDR3 protein. Among more than 60,000 distinct CDR3 sequences, around 12% were seen once, and the ten largest hold 1.2%. The origin of this receptor is an adult who was a healthcare worker with PCR-confirmed SARS-CoV-2 infection or an uninfected control (not recorded which). The donor label of this sample is uncertain. The specimen was whole blood, collected at baseline. The V gene is TRBV5-5, the J gene TRBJ2-1, with 7 positions matching TRBD2. The CDR3 DNA reads as TGTGCCAGCAGCTTGGCCGGTAATCGGGGGACTAAAGAGCAGTTCTTC. Its translation is CASSLAGNRGTKEQFF.